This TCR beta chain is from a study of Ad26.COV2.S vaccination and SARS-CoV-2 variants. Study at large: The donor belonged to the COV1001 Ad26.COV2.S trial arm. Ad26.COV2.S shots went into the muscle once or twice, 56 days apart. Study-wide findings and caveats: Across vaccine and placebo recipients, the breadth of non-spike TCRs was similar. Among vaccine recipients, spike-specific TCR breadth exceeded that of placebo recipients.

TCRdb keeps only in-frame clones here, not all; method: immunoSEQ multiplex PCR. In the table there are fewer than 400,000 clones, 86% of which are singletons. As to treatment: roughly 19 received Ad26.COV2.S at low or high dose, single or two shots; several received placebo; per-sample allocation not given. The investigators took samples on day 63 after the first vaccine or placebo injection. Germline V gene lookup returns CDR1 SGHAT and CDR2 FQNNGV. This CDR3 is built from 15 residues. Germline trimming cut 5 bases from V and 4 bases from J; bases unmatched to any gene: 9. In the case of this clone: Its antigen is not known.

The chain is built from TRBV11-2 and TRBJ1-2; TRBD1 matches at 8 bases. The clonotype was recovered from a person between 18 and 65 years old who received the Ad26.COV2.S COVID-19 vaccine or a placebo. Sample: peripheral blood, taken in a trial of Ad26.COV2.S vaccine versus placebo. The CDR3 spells CASSLLQGASYGYTF. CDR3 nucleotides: TGTGCCAGCAGCCTTCTGCAGGGGGCTAGCTATGGCTACACCTTC.